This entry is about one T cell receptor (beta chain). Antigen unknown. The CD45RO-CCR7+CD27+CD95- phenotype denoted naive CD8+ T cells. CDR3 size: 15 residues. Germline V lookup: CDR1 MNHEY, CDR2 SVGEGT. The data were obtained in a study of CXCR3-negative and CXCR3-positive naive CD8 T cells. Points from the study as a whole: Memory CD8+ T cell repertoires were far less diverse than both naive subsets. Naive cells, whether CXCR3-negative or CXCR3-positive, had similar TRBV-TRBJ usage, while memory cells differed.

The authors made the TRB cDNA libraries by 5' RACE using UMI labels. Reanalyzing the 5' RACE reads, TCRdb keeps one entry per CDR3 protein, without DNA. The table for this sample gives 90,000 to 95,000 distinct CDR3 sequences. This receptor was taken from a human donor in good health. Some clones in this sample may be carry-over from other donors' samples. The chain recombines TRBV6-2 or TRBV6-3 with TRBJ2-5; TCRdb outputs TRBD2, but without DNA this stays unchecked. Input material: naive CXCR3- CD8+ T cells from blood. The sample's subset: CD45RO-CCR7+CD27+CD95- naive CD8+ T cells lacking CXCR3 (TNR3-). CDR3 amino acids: CASSYPSDKEETQYF.